The 5 T cell receptor beta chains below were found in one sample sequenced in a study of control samples from healthy donors and cancer patients (TCRdb year 2020). The library was prepared using the immunoSEQ multiplex PCR assay. Imported from immuneACCESS, the table was reduced by TCRdb to in-frame sequences with V and J called. These copies leave out some clones; in studies compared against another copy, an unresolved V gene accounts for under half, and the cause of the remainder is not known. The sample table records over 40,000 clones; 88% of these occur just once. The top ten clones comprise roughly 43% of the sample. The source material was PBMCs. These receptors came from a man between 50 and 59 years old with head and neck cancer.

V is TRBV3-1 (or the pseudogene TRBV3-2) and J is TRBJ2-7, with D unresolved. The V end lost 4 bases, the J end lost 2 bases, and 12 bases lay between the germline ends. Germline CDR1 and CDR2: LGHDT and YNNKEL (reference sequence). The length of the CDR3 is 14 residues. The CDR3 DNA reads TGTGCCAGCAGCCCTACCGGGCTAGCCTACGAGCAGTACTTC. As protein: CASSPTGLAYEQYF.

The V gene is TRBV5-1, the J gene TRBJ2-1; TRBD2 matches at 7 bases. CDR1 and CDR2 (germline): SGHRS, YFSETQ. The V segment lost 5 bases and the J segment 5 bases; nucleotides outside the gene matches: 7. This CDR3 comprises 14 residues. CDR3: CASRPGTTNNEQFF. CDR3 nucleotides: TGCGCCAGCAGGCCCGGGACTACCAACAATGAGCAGTTCTTC.

The V and J genes are TRBV11-2 and TRBJ1-4; 10 nucleotides agree with TRBD1. The germline V gene encodes CDR1 SGHAT and CDR2 FQNNGV. The V gene end was trimmed by 5 bases and the J gene end by 5 bases; junction bases not matched to a gene: 5. The CDR3 sequence is 15 residues long. For the CDR3, the DNA is TGTGCCAGCAGCACCGGGACAGGGGCCAATGAAAAACTGTTTTTT. Translated: CASSTGTGANEKLFF.

The chain couples TRBV6-5 to TRBJ1-1; no clear D. The germline V gene encodes CDR1 MNHEY and CDR2 SVGAGI. V lost 7 bases to trimming and J lost 4 bases, with 13 bases between them. The CDR3 contains 13 residues. The CDR3 is CASTKNLGTEAFF. Here the CDR3 DNA reads TGTGCCAGCACGAAAAATCTAGGCACTGAAGCTTTCTTT.

This rearrangement joins TRBV7-2 to TRBJ1-2; D ambiguous. Trimming removed 1 base at V and 8 bases at J, with 14 bases between. CDR3 length: 14 residues. Germline values: CDR1 SGHTA, CDR2 FQGNSA. The CDR3 nucleotides read TGTGCCAGCAGCTTAGAGCCAGGCTTCTCGGGCTACACCTTC. Its protein is CASSLEPGFSGYTF.